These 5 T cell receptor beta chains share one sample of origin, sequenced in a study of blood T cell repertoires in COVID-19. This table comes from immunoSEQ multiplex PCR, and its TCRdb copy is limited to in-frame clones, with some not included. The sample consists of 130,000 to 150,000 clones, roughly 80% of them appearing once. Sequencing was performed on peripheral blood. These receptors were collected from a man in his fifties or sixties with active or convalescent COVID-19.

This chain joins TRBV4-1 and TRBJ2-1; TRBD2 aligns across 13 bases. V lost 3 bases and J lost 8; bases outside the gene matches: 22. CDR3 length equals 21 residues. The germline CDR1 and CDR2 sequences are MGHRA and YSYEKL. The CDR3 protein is CASSQAGLAGEVMDHLDEQFF. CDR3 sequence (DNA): TGCGCCAGCAGCCAGGCCGGACTAGCGGGAGAGGTTATGGACCACTTAGATGAGCAGTTCTTC.

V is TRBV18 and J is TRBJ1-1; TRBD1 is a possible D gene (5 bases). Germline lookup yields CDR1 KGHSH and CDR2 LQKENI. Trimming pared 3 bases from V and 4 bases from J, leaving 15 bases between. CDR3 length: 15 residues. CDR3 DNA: TGTGCCAGCTCACCCTCCCGGGGGTCGAGCACTGAAGCTTTCTTT. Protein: CASSPSRGSSTEAFF.

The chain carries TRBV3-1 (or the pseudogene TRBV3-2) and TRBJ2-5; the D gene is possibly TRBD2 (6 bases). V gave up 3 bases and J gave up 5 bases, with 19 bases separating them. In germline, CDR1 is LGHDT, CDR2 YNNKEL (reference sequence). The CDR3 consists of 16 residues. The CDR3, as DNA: TGTGCCAGCAGCCACGACCGGGACTTCACAAGGGAGACCCAGTACTTC. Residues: CASSHDRDFTRETQYF.

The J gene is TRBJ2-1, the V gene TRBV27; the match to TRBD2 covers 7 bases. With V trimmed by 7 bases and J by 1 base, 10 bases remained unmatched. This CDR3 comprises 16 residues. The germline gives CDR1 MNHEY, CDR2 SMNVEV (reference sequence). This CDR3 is CASTPLGTISYNEQFF. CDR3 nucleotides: TGTGCCAGCACTCCCTTAGGGACTATTTCCTACAATGAGCAGTTCTTC.

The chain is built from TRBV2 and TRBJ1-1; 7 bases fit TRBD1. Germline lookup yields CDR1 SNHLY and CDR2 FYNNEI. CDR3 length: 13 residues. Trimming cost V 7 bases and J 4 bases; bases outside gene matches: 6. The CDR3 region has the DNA TGTGCCAGCATTCAAGGGGGCTTCACTGAAGCTTTCTTT. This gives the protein CASIQGGFTEAFF.